This entry concerns a single T cell receptor (beta chain). What it recognizes is unknown. Germline V CDR1 and CDR2: ENHRY, SYGVKD. This CDR3 has 19 amino acids. J lost 0 bases, V lost 0 bases, and 4 bases had no gene match. Time point described: week 23, last vaccination. Every vaccine dose comprised 300 ug of mutant IDH1 20-mer peptide plus topical imiquimod. Clones were sequenced by immunoSEQ multiplex PCR, and TCRdb holds only the in-frame ones, with some missing. The table includes tens of thousands of clones, 84% detected once. The sample belongs to a study of a mutant IDH1 vaccine in newly diagnosed glioma. Study as a whole: Either 4-6 weeks after radiotherapy alone or alongside temozolomide, vaccination was begun. Treated patients had a mean age of 40.4 years and an approximately 62% male, around 38% female split.

Study outcomes and limitations: Top peripheral T cell clonotype shifts appeared unrelated to pseudoprogression. Induction of immune responses by the vaccine occurred in 85% to 95% of patients.

J is TRBJ2-3 and V is TRBV10-3; 15 bases align to TRBD2. The receptor's source is a man aged 18 to 29 with glioma. The sequencing here drew on PBMCs, taken from a glioma patient whose treatment included an IDH1 peptide vaccine. The CDR3 nucleotides read TGTGCCATCAGTGAGTCCGGGACTAGCGGGAGGTTTAGCACAGATACGCAGTATTTT. Translation: CAISESGTSGRFSTDTQYF.